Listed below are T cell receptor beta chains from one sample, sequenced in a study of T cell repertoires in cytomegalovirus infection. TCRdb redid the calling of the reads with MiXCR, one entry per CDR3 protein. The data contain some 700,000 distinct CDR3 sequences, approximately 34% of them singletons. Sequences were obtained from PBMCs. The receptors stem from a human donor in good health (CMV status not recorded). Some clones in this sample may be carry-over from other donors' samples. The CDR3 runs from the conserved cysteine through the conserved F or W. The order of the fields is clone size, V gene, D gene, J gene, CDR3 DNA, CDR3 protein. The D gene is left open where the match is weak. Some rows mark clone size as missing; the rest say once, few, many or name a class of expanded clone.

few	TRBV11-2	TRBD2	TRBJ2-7	TGTGCCAGCAGCTTAGGGTTGGATCTAGCGGGAGGGTATGGCTACGAGCAGTACTTC	CASSLGLDLAGGYGYEQYF
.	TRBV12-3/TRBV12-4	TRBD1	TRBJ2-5	TGTGCCAGCAGTTTAGCGGGCCCCACAGGGGCCTTGCAAGAGACCCAGTACTTC	CASSLAGPTGALQETQYF
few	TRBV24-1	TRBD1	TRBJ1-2	TGTGCCACCAGTGATGACAGGGGAAACTATGGCTACACCTTC	CATSDDRGNYGYTF
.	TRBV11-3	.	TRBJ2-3	TGTGCCAGCAGCTTCGGGACCGCTGGCACAGATACGCAGTATTTT	CASSFGTAGTDTQYF
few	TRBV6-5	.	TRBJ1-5	TGTGCCAGCAGTTACCGAGGGGGGGGCAATCAGCCCCAGCATTTT	CASSYRGGGNQPQHF
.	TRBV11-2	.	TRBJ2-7	TGTGCCAGCAGCTTACCGGCGGGCACCTCCTACGAGCAGTACTTC	CASSLPAGTSYEQYF
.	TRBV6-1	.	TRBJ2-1	TGTGCCAGCAGTTGGAACGGGGCACCCTACAATGAGCAGTTCTTC	CASSWNGAPYNEQFF
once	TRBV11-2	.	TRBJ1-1	TGTGCCAGCACCAGTTCCGGACAGGAAGCTTTCTTT	CASTSSGQEAFF
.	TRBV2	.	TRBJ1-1	TGTGCCAGCAGTGAAGATGGGGCGGACACTGAAGCTTTCTTT	CASSEDGADTEAFF
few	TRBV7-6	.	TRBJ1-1	TGTGCCAGCAGCTTAGAAGCCAGATCGAACACTGAAGCTTTCTTT	CASSLEARSNTEAFF
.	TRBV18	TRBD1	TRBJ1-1	TGTGCCAGCTCACCCGAGCTGACAGGGGTGTTCACTGAAGCTTTCTTT	CASSPELTGVFTEAFF
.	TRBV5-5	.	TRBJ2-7	TGTGCCAGCAGCCTACAGACAGGTTACGACGAGCAGTACTTC	CASSLQTGYDEQYF
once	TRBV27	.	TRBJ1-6	TGTGCCAGCAGGCCGGCGGGAACGGGAGGTAATTCACCCCTCCACTTT	CASRPAGTGGNSPLHF
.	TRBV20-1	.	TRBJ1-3	TGCAGTGCTGGTCGTCATCGCTCTGGAAACACCATATATTTT	CSAGRHRSGNTIYF
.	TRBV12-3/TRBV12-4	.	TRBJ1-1	TGTGCCAGCAGTTTAGGTGTTCTTACTGAAGCTTTCTTT	CASSLGVLTEAFF
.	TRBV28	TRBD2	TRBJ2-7	TGTGCCAGCAGTTCGGAGCGGGGGGGCATGTACGCGCAGTACTTC	CASSSERGGMYAQYF
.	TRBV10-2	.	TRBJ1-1	TGCGCCAGCGATATAGGGGGTGAAGCTTTCTTT	CASDIGGEAFF